Listed here are 4 T cell receptor beta chains from one sample, sequenced in a study of blood T cell repertoires in COVID-19 (dated by TCRdb to between 2020 and 2021). The method was the immunoSEQ multiplex PCR assay. TCRdb limited this immuneACCESS table to in-frame rearrangements with V and J called. A share of clones is missing; checked studies link under half to unresolved V genes, and the rest is unexplained. The table for this sample lists about 110,000 clones; 70% to 80% of them were counted only once. The top ten clones comprise 20% to 25% of the sample. Specimen: peripheral blood. These receptors came from a man aged 70-80 years with active or convalescent COVID-19.

The DNA for the CDR3 is TGTGCCAGCAGTCGTGGACAGAACACTGAAGCTTTCTTT. It yields the protein CASSRGQNTEAFF. This rearrangement joins TRBV7-3 to TRBJ1-1; D might be TRBD1 (5 bases). Germline V gives CDR1 SGHTA, CDR2 FQGTGA. Trimming removed 6 bases at V and 1 base at J, with 9 bases between. This CDR3 has 13 residues.

The V gene is TRBV12-3 or TRBV12-4, the J gene TRBJ1-2, with TRBD1 matching over 8 bases. CDR3 length: 13 amino acids. Trimming removed 5 bases from V and 4 bases from J; junction bases left unmatched: 3. In DNA, the CDR3 is TGTGCCAGCAGTCGTACAGGGGGCTATGGCTACACCTTC. Its translation is CASSRTGGYGYTF.

The chain carries TRBV5-4 and TRBJ2-1, with 14 bases that match TRBD2. The V and J ends lost 4 bases and 2 bases, in that order; junction bases with no gene match: 2. Germline V gene data show CDR1 as SGHNT and CDR2 as YYREEE (reference sequence). The CDR3 totals 16 residues. The CDR3 reads CASSPGLAGAYNEQFF. The CDR3 nucleotides are TGTGCCAGCAGCCCGGGACTAGCGGGGGCCTACAATGAGCAGTTCTTC.

The chain employs TRBV12-5 and TRBJ1-1, with TRBD1 as a possible D gene (5 bases). V lost 3 bases and J 4 bases, leaving 12 bases between the germline ends. CDR3 length: 14 residues. The germline CDR1 and CDR2 sequences are LGHNT and FRNRAP. The CDR3 loop is CASGFLTGPTEAFF. DNA of the CDR3: TGTGCTAGTGGTTTTCTTACAGGCCCCACTGAAGCTTTCTTT.